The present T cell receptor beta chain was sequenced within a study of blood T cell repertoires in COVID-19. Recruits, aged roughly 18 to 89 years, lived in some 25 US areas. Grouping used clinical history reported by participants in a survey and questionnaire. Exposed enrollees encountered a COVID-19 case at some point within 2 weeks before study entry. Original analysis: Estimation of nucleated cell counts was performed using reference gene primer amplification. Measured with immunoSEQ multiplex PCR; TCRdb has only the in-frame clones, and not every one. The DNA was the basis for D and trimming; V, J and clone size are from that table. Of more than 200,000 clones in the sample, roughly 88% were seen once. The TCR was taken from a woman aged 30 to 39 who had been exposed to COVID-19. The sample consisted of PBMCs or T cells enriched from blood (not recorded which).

CDR3 protein: CASSSRTGGFGNTIYF. In DNA, the CDR3 is TGTGCCAGCAGTTCAAGGACAGGGGGCTTTGGAAACACCATATATTTT. The rearrangement joins TRBV6-5 to TRBJ1-3, with 11 nucleotides matching TRBD1. Germline CDR1 and CDR2: MNHEY and SVGAGI. This CDR3 spans 16 amino acids. Losses at the gene ends were 4 bases for V and 3 bases for J; bases not matched to a gene: 5.